The 17 T cell receptor beta chains reported below all come from one sample, sequenced in a study of spatial heterogeneity in lung cancer. One entry per CDR3 protein results from TCRdb running MiXCR on the 5' RACE reads. The sample records under 100,000 distinct CDR3 sequences, roughly 10% being singletons. The sample's time point: sample taken at primary tumor resection. Sequencing covered unsorted whole RNA taken from tumor, nontumor lung or frozen PBMC. The material sequenced was PBMCs, taken at surgery. Receptor source: a male donor with early-stage non-small cell lung cancer.

This clonotype was observed a few times. The rearrangement uses TRBV6-6 and TRBJ2-1, with TRBD1 as a possible D gene (6 bases). In germline, CDR1 is MNHNY, CDR2 SVGAGI (reference sequence). The CDR3 runs 14 residues. V was pared by 7 bases and J by 0 bases, with 10 bases between. The CDR3 nucleotides are TGTGCCAGCAAGGGGGTAAGCTCCTACAATGAGCAGTTCTTC. Its translation is CASKGVSSYNEQFF.

This clonotype was detected a few times. This chain uses TRBV5-1 with TRBJ2-1; perhaps TRBD1 as D (6 bases). Trimming shortened V by 3 bases and J by 7 bases, and 8 bases separated the two germline ends. CDR1 and CDR2 (germline): SGHRS, YFSETQ. This CDR3 is 12 amino acids long. The CDR3 loop reads CASSYTGNEQFF. CDR3 nucleotides: TGCGCCAGCAGCTACACAGGGAATGAGCAGTTCTTC.

This clonotype was found many times. The V gene is TRBV28, the J gene TRBJ2-7; possibly TRBD1 or TRBD2 for D (6 bases each). CDR1 is MDHEN, CDR2 SYDVKM, per germline. V was cut by 7 bases and J by 4 bases, with 14 bases left in between. The CDR3 extends over 13 amino acids. The CDR3: CASTGQGGYEQYF. In DNA form, the CDR3 reads TGTGCCAGCACGGGCCAAGGGGGGTACGAGCAGTACTTC.

The chain carries TRBV19 and TRBJ2-5, with a tentative D call TRBD1 (5 bases). Germline V CDR1 and CDR2: LNHDA, SQIVND (reference sequence). V was pared by 3 bases and J by 3 bases, with 8 bases between. This CDR3 region has 13 residues. The CDR3 nucleotides are TGTGCCAGTAGTATTGGCAGGGAAGAGACCCAGTACTTC. Translating gives CASSIGREETQYF. The full variable domain, rest sourced from reference TRBV19 and TRBJ2-5, is DGGITQSPKYLFRKEGQNVTLSCEQNLNHDAMYWYRQDPGQGLRLIYYSQIVNDFQKGDIAEGYSVSREKKESFPLTVTSAQKNPTAFYLCASSIGREETQYFGPGTRLLVL.

This clonotype was found many times. The chain recombines TRBV7-2 with TRBJ2-1, with 9 bases lining up with TRBD2. Germline V gene lookup returns CDR1 SGHTA and CDR2 FQGNSA. The CDR3 is 15 amino acids. V dropped 5 bases and J dropped 4; count of bases not matched to a gene: 6. CDR3 sequence (DNA): TGTGCCAGCAGCCCGGGACTAGCAGATTACAATGAGCAGTTCTTC. Amino acid sequence: CASSPGLADYNEQFF.

This clonotype was counted at least ten times. The chain links TRBV6-6 to TRBJ2-5, with 10 positions matching TRBD2. CDR1 and CDR2 from the germline V gene are MNHNY and SVGAGI (reference sequence). V trimming: 2 bases; J trimming: 3 bases; junction bases outside the gene matches: 6. This CDR3 is built from 16 residues. The CDR3 DNA sequence: TGTGCCAGCAGTTACCCTCCCGGACTAGCGGAAGAGACCCAGTACTTC. This translates into CASSYPPGLAEETQYF.

This clonotype was counted a few times. This rearrangement joins TRBV2 to TRBJ2-5; no reliable D call. Germline-derived CDR1 and CDR2 are SNHLY and FYNNEI. V shed 6 bases and J shed 8 bases, with 13 bases lying between them. This CDR3 has 12 residues. For the CDR3, the DNA is TGTGCCAGCAGCACCCAGACCCAAACCCAGTACTTC. Its protein product is CASSTQTQTQYF.

The V gene is TRBV29-1, the J gene TRBJ1-1, with a tentative D call TRBD1 (6 bases). This CDR3 region has 12 residues. In germline, CDR1 is SQVTM, CDR2 ANQGSEA. Deletions cut 5 bases from V and 10 bases from J, with 17 bases between. CDR3 sequence: CSVSQGIGGAFF. The CDR3 DNA reads TGCAGCGTTTCCCAGGGGATAGGAGGAGCTTTCTTT.

This clonotype was counted ten times or more. The rearrangement uses TRBV5-1 and TRBJ1-1; perhaps TRBD1 as D (6 bases). V dropped 1 base and J dropped 5 bases, with 9 bases sitting between them. The CDR3 consists of 13 residues. Looked up from germline, CDR1 is SGHRS and CDR2 is YFSETQ. The CDR3 reads CASSLTQGTEAFF. The CDR3 bases are TGCGCCAGCAGCTTGACTCAGGGGACTGAAGCTTTCTTT.

At least ten counts were recorded for this clonotype. This rearrangement joins TRBV5-1 to TRBJ1-2; a possible D gene is TRBD1 (5 bases). Trimming left V 4 bases short and J 8 bases short, with 15 bases between. This CDR3 contains 13 residues. Germline values: CDR1 SGHRS, CDR2 YFSETQ. In DNA form, the CDR3 reads TGCGCCAGCAGCATAGCTGGGCAGGGCGGCTACACCTTC. It codes for CASSIAGQGGYTF. The complete variable domain, with remaining parts taken from reference TRBV5-1 and TRBJ1-2, reads KAGVTQTPRYLIKTRGQQVTLSCSPISGHRSVSWYQQTPGQGLQFLFEYFSETQRNKGNFPGRFSGRQFSNSRSEMNVSTLELGDSALYLCASSIAGQGGYTFGSGTRLTVV.

J is TRBJ1-3 and V is TRBV7-2; the D is unclear. The V gene's germline CDR1 is SGHTA and CDR2 FQGNSA. Trimming took off 4 bases at V and 4 bases at J, with 5 bases between the two ends. The CDR3 runs to 12 residues. CDR3 DNA: TGTGCCAGCAGCTACCCCGGAAACACCATATATTTT. It translates to CASSYPGNTIYF.

This clonotype was detected many times. The V call is TRBV11-2, the J call TRBJ2-1; D unresolved. The germline V and J ends were trimmed by 1 base and 0 bases, with 10 bases remaining between them. The germline gives CDR1 SGHAT, CDR2 FQNNGV. The CDR3 has 16 residues. The CDR3 loop reads CASSLGASSSYNEQFF. The CDR3 DNA reads as TGTGCCAGCAGCTTAGGGGCGTCGAGCTCCTACAATGAGCAGTTCTTC.

This clonotype has at least ten counts. The chain links TRBV7-8 to TRBJ2-7; 8 bases are shared with TRBD2. CDR3 length: 17 residues. Looked up from germline, CDR1 is SGHVS and CDR2 is FQNEAQ. The V and J ends lost 1 base and 9 bases, in that order; junction bases with no gene match: 17. CDR3 residues: CASSLGSTSAYSVRQYF. CDR3 coding DNA: TGTGCCAGCAGCTTAGGGTCGACTAGCGCGTATAGCGTGCGGCAGTACTTC.

This clonotype was seen only a few times. The rearrangement uses TRBV9 and TRBJ2-7; TRBD1 aligns across 11 bases. Germline CDR1 and CDR2: SGDLS and YYNGEE. V gave up 0 bases and J gave up 6 bases; unmatched junction bases: 8. The CDR3 is 16 amino acids. The CDR3 reads CASSVASDRGRGEQYF. CDR3 DNA sequence: TGTGCCAGCAGCGTAGCTTCGGACAGGGGGCGAGGCGAGCAGTACTTC. The variable domain in full, completed from reference TRBV9 and TRBJ2-7, reads DSGVTQTPKHLITATGQRVTLRCSPRSGDLSVYWYQQSLDQGLQFLIQYYNGEERAKGNILERFSAQQFPDLHSELNLSSLELGDSALYFCASSVASDRGRGEQYFGPGTRLTVT.

This clonotype was counted between two and nine times. The V gene is TRBV29-1, the J gene TRBJ2-5; TRBD1 agrees at 9 bases. This CDR3 is 13 amino acids long. The V gene's germline CDR1 is SQVTM and CDR2 ANQGSEA. V lost 7 bases to trimming and J lost 5 bases; unmatched junction nucleotides: 8. DNA of the CDR3: TGCAGCGCTATCCGGGACAGGGTGGAGACCCAGTACTTC. This codes for CSAIRDRVETQYF.

This clonotype occurred a few times. The chain couples TRBV29-1 to TRBJ1-1; 7 bases are a match to TRBD1. V gave up 6 bases and J gave up 5 bases; unmatched junction bases: 9. CDR1 is SQVTM and CDR2 is ANQGSEA in the germline V gene. This CDR3 contains 13 residues. CDR3 region: CSVRDREATEAFF. The CDR3 region has the DNA TGCAGCGTACGAGACAGGGAGGCGACTGAAGCTTTCTTT.

The genes are TRBV6-2 or TRBV6-3 and TRBJ2-7, with 7 bases identical to TRBD1. Unmatched junction bases numbered 3, after V lost 4 bases and J lost 3 bases. In germline, CDR1 is MNHEY, CDR2 SVGEGT. The CDR3 contains 13 residues. CDR3 region: CASSLGQLYEQYF. The CDR3 DNA sequence: TGTGCCAGCAGTTTGGGACAGCTCTACGAGCAGTACTTC.